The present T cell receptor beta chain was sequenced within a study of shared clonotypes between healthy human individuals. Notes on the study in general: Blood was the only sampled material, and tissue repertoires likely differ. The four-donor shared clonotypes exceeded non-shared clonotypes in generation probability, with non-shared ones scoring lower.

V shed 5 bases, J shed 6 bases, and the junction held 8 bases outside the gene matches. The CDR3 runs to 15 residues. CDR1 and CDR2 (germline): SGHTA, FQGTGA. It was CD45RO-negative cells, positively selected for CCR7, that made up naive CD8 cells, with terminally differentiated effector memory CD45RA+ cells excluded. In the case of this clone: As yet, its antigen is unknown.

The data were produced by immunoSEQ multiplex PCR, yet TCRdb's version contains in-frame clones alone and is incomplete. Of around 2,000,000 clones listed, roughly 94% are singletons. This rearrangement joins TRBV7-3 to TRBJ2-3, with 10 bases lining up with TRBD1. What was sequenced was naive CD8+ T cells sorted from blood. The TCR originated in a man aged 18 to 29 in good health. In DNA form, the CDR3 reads TGTGCCAGCAGCCCAAGGACAGGGGGAGTCGATACGCAGTATTTT. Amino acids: CASSPRTGGVDTQYF.